The 27 T cell receptor beta chains reported below all come from one sample, sequenced in a study of immune evolution from preneoplasia to lung adenocarcinoma. Here immunoSEQ multiplex PCR was the method, and the copy in TCRdb shows in-frame clones only, minus some. The table shows 4,000 to 6,000 clones, with 65% to 80% occurring only once. Sequenced material: FFPE minimally invasive lung adenocarcinoma tissue. These receptors all stem from a person between 45 and 75 years old with lung adenocarcinoma.

This clone has a handful of counts. The chain couples TRBV23-1 to TRBJ2-3, with 10 bases aligning to TRBD2. TRBV23-1 is reported as an ORF; its role is uncertain. CDR3 length: 14 residues. J gave up 2 bases and V 6 bases, and 2 bases lay outside the gene matches. DNA of the CDR3: TGCGCCAGCAGAGGACTAGCGGCCACAGATACGCAGTATTTT. It yields the protein CASRGLAATDTQYF.

The chain uses TRBV5-6 and TRBJ2-3; no reliable D call. Germline V lookup: CDR1 SGHDT, CDR2 YYEEEE. Trimming pared 1 base from V and 3 bases from J, leaving 6 bases between. CDR3 size: 13 residues. This CDR3 reads CASSLSGTDTQYF. The CDR3 region has the DNA TGTGCCAGCAGCTTGTCGGGTACAGATACGCAGTATTTT.

The chain is built from TRBV15 and TRBJ2-7, with 7 bases aligning to TRBD1. This CDR3 spans 15 amino acids. V trimming: 0 bases; J trimming: 3 bases; junction bases outside the gene matches: 5. Germline-derived CDR1 and CDR2 are LNHNV and YYDKDF (reference sequence). For the CDR3, the DNA is TGTGCCACCAGCAGAGATCAGGGGGTGAACTACGAGCAGTACTTC. This sequence encodes CATSRDQGVNYEQYF.

The gene calls are TRBV18 and TRBJ2-5; D not resolved. V was shortened by 5 bases and J by 2 bases, with 15 bases between the two germline ends. This CDR3 region has 15 residues. The germline CDR1 and CDR2 sequences are KGHSH and LQKENI. CDR3 loop: CASSSGSWGQETQYF. The CDR3 nucleotides read TGTGCCAGCTCATCCGGAAGTTGGGGACAAGAGACCCAGTACTTC.

This clone was counted a few times. The CDR3 DNA reads as TGCGCCAGCAGCTTGGTGGGGGAGTTCACAGATACGCAGTATTTT. Residues: CASSLVGEFTDTQYF. This rearrangement joins TRBV5-1 to TRBJ2-3; perhaps D is TRBD1 or TRBD2 (5 bases each). V dropped 0 bases and J dropped 2 bases, with 10 bases sitting between them. CDR1 SGHRS and CDR2 YFSETQ come from the germline V gene. This CDR3 comprises 15 residues.

This chain links TRBV19 with TRBJ1-1; D is uncertain. Trimming pared 1 base from V and 11 bases from J, leaving 14 bases between. From germline, CDR1 is LNHDA and CDR2 SQIVND (reference sequence). CDR3 length: 13 residues. The chain's CDR3 is CASSIGAARGAFF. The DNA for the CDR3 is TGTGCCAGTAGTATAGGGGCGGCGCGAGGGGCTTTCTTT.

The chain recombines TRBV10-3 with TRBJ2-5; 9 bases map to TRBD1. TRBJ2-7 explains the end of the DNA better; the J call may be wrong. This CDR3 contains 15 residues. Germline V gene sequence: CDR1 ENHRY, CDR2 SYGVKD. The CDR3 protein is CAISESGQGSYEQYF. CDR3 in DNA: TGTGCCATCAGTGAGTCGGGACAGGGCTCCTACGAGCAGTACTTC.

In this sample, this clone turned up once. The J gene is TRBJ2-5, the V gene TRBV5-3; maybe TRBD2 (5 bases). TRBV5-3 is filed as an ORF, its function uncertain. V was cut by 2 bases and J by 4 bases, with 12 bases left in between. The CDR3 totals 14 residues. CDR3 in DNA: TGTGCCAGAAGCTTCAGCGGAAGGAGAGAGACCCAGTACTTC. It is translated as CARSFSGRRETQYF.

The rearrangement joins TRBV14 to TRBJ2-3; unclear D gene. The germline V gene has CDR1 SGHDN and CDR2 FVKESK. Trimming stripped 0 bases from V and 2 bases from J, with 12 bases between. The CDR3 totals 16 residues. CDR3 sequence: CASSQDSMMDTDTQYF. CDR3 nucleotides: TGTGCCAGCAGCCAAGATTCGATGATGGACACAGATACGCAGTATTTT.

Turning to this clone: The junction departs from germline at one end; a sequencing error may be responsible. As DNA, the CDR3 is TGCAGCGATGGGACGGTCTATGACTTT. This codes for CSDGTVYDF. The genes are TRBV29-1 and TRBJ1-1; a weak D match, TRBD1 (5 bases). This CDR3 spans 9 amino acids. Per germline, CDR1 SQVTM and CDR2 ANQGSEA. The full variable domain, completed using reference TRBV29-1 and TRBJ1-1, is SAVISQKPSRDICQRGTSLTIQCQVDSQVTMMFWYRQQPGQSLTLIATANQGSEATYESGFVIDKFPISRPNLTFSTLTVSNMSPEDSSIYLCSDGTVYDFGQGTRLTVV.

The chain joins TRBV30 to TRBJ2-7; maybe TRBD2 (5 bases). V lost 4 bases and J lost 3, with 10 bases in between. The CDR3 has 12 residues. Germline V gives CDR1 GTSNPN, CDR2 SVGIG (reference sequence). The CDR3 DNA sequence: TGTGCCTGGAAGAGGGCCAACTACGAGCAGTACTTC. Translation gives CAWKRANYEQYF.

This chain joins TRBV5-8 and TRBJ1-5; TRBD1 might be the D (6 bases). V was pared by 3 bases and J by 4 bases, with 11 bases between. Germline V gene lookup returns CDR1 SGHTS and CDR2 YDEGEE. The CDR3 spans 14 residues. Here the CDR3 reads CASSSQGLNQPQHF. DNA for the CDR3: TGTGCCAGCAGCTCACAGGGATTGAATCAGCCCCAGCATTTT.

The chain couples TRBV27 to TRBJ2-7, with 11 bases aligning to TRBD1. Germline CDR1 MNHEY, CDR2 SMNVEV (reference sequence). The trim removed 10 bases at V and 5 bases at J, leaving 10 bases unmatched. The CDR3 is 14 amino acids. The CDR3 DNA reads as TGTGCCACCATCTCCGGGACAGGGGGACACGAGCAGTACTTC. As protein: CATISGTGGHEQYF.

Only a few counts were recorded for this clone. The V and J genes are TRBV30 and TRBJ2-7, with D perhaps TRBD2 (8 bases). The CDR3 has 15 residues. V lost 5 bases and J lost 5, with 22 bases in between. Germline values: CDR1 GTSNPN, CDR2 SVGIG (reference sequence). CDR3 residues: CAWAQGGSGRNEQYF. As DNA, the CDR3 is TGTGCCTGGGCCCAGGGGGGGAGCGGGAGAAACGAGCAGTACTTC.

The chain combines TRBV10-3 with TRBJ1-1, with 8 bases that match TRBD1. Germline values: CDR1 ENHRY, CDR2 SYGVKD. V lost 6 bases, J lost 3 bases, and 3 bases stayed unmatched. The CDR3 contains 13 residues. CDR3 bases: TGTGCCATCAGGACAGGGGTCGACACTGAAGCTTTCTTT. Its protein is CAIRTGVDTEAFF.

The chain employs TRBV10-2 and TRBJ1-5; D remains ambiguous. V was trimmed by 0 bases and J by 15 bases, leaving 21 bases between them. This CDR3 region has 15 residues. Germline loops: CDR1 WSHSY, CDR2 SAAADI. The CDR3 bases are TGCGCCAGCAGTGAGTCGTCCCCTCCGGGGAAAGAAGGGCATTTT. Translated: CASSESSPPGKEGHF.

J is TRBJ2-7 and V is TRBV2; D gene uncertain. V lost 8 bases and J lost 3, with 8 bases in between. Per the germline V gene, CDR1 is SNHLY and CDR2 is FYNNEI. The CDR3 length is 11 residues. The CDR3 bases are TGTGCCAGCTTGGATTTCTACGAGCAGTACTTC. It translates to CASLDFYEQYF. The full variable domain, its missing parts supplied by reference TRBV2 and TRBJ2-7, is EPEVTQTPSHQVTQMGQEVILRCVPISNHLYFYWYRQILGQKVEFLVSFYNNEISEKSEIFDDQFSVERPDGSNFTLKIRSTKLEDSAMYFCASLDFYEQYFGPGTRLTVT.

The chain has TRBV29-1 and TRBJ1-3; D not certain. CDR3 size: 13 residues. Looked up from germline, CDR1 is SQVTM and CDR2 is ANQGSEA. Trimming shortened V by 7 bases and J by 5 bases, and 15 bases separated the two germline ends. CDR3: CSARERARNTIYF. Here the CDR3 DNA reads TGCAGCGCAAGGGAACGGGCTAGAAACACCATATATTTT.

The chain is built from TRBV5-8 and TRBJ1-2; D is perhaps TRBD1 (6 bases). CDR3 size: 14 residues. Trimming removed 4 bases at V and 4 bases at J, with 14 bases between. Germline CDR1 and CDR2: SGHTS and YDEGEE. This CDR3 is CASSPRGLSYGYTF. The DNA for the CDR3 is TGTGCCAGCAGCCCTCGGGGGCTGAGCTATGGCTACACCTTC. Combining the CDR3 with reference TRBV5-8 and TRBJ1-2 gives the whole variable domain EAGVTQSPTHLIKTRGQQATLRCSPISGHTSVYWYQQALGLGLQFLLWYDEGEERNRGNFPPRFSGRQFPNYSSELNVNALELEDSALYLCASSPRGLSYGYTFGSGTRLTVV.

This chain connects TRBV18 to TRBJ2-7, with a possible D match to TRBD1 (6 bases). With 3 bases removed from V and 0 bases from J, the gap between germline ends came to 21 bases. The germline CDR1 and CDR2 sequences are KGHSH and LQKENI. The CDR3 spans 18 residues. The CDR3 bases are TGTGCCAGCTCACCTCGGCAGGGGTTTAGCTCGAGCTCCTACGAGCAGTACTTC. Amino acids: CASSPRQGFSSSSYEQYF.

This clone was recorded a few times. CDR3 in DNA: TGCGCCAGCAGCGGAACCGGGACAACTGCAGATACGCAGTATTTT. Translation gives CASSGTGTTADTQYF. The chain uses TRBV5-1 and TRBJ2-3; D is possibly TRBD1 (6 bases). The CDR3 consists of 15 residues. The V end was cut by 4 bases, the J end by 4 bases, with 16 bases between. Germline CDR1 reads SGHRS; CDR2 reads YFSETQ.

V gene TRBV19 combines with J gene TRBJ1-1; D is unclear. The CDR3 is made up of 13 amino acids. Germline V CDR1 and CDR2: LNHDA, SQIVND (reference sequence). Trimming left V 7 bases short and J 0 bases short, with 9 bases between. CDR3 DNA: TGTGCCAGTATGCGGTCTATGAACACTGAAGCTTTCTTT. Translation: CASMRSMNTEAFF.

The chain combines TRBV2 with TRBJ2-3, with TRBD2 matching over 8 bases. Germline loops: CDR1 SNHLY, CDR2 FYNNEI. The junction had 13 bases not matched to a gene; V was cut back by 6 bases and J by 2 bases. The CDR3 runs to 17 residues. The CDR3 DNA follows: TGTGCCAGCAGGGACTTCGGTGCGGGGGGCCTCACAGATACGCAGTATTTT. It encodes CASRDFGAGGLTDTQYF.

The CDR3 protein is CASSLTAGETQYF. The CDR3 coding sequence is TGTGCCAGCAGCCTGACAGCCGGAGAGACCCAGTACTTC. V gene TRBV11-3 combines with J gene TRBJ2-5; TRBD1 is a possible D gene (5 bases). The germline V gene encodes CDR1 SGHNT and CDR2 YENEEA. This CDR3 is built from 13 residues. V dropped 5 bases and J dropped 4 bases, with 11 bases sitting between them.

CDR3 protein: CASSIRQSHNEQFF. The CDR3 nucleotides are TGTGCCAGCAGCATTCGACAGTCACACAATGAGCAGTTCTTC. The chain is built from TRBV9 and TRBJ2-1, with D tentatively TRBD1 (5 bases). The CDR3 totals 14 residues. The ends were cut back, 4 bases at V and 5 bases at J, with 13 bases in the middle. CDR1 and CDR2 (germline): SGDLS, YYNGEE.

The chain combines TRBV7-9 with TRBJ2-3; TRBD1 matches 8 bases. With V trimmed by 5 bases and J by 6 bases, 7 bases remained unmatched. The germline V gene encodes CDR1 SEHNR and CDR2 FQNEAQ (reference sequence). The CDR3 sequence is 14 residues long. CDR3 nucleotide sequence: TGTGCCAGCAGCCTGGGACAGGACGGCGATACGCAGTATTTT. Translation: CASSLGQDGDTQYF.

V gene TRBV19 combines with J gene TRBJ2-7; 14 bases map to TRBD2. The ends lost 2 bases at V and 3 bases at J; junction bases unmatched: 12. The CDR3 is 19 amino acids. Germline loops: CDR1 LNHDA, CDR2 SQIVND (reference sequence). CDR3 sequence reads: CASSIKGLAGVVGLYEQYF. The CDR3 DNA follows: TGTGCCAGTAGTATAAAGGGACTAGCGGGAGTCGTCGGGCTCTACGAGCAGTACTTC.